This entry lists 9 T cell receptor beta chains sequenced from one sample in a study of blood T cell repertoires in COVID-19. Measured with immunoSEQ multiplex PCR; TCRdb has only the in-frame clones, and not every one. Here the sample spans some 75,000 clones, about 85% being singletons. Sequenced input: peripheral blood. The source is a man aged 50 or older with COVID-19, enrolled during active disease.

The chain carries TRBV15 and TRBJ1-1; D gene uncertain. Germline loops: CDR1 LNHNV, CDR2 YYDKDF (reference sequence). The CDR3 covers 14 residues. V lost 1 base, J lost 1 base, and 7 bases lay in between. The CDR3 DNA reads as TGTGCCACCAGCAGAGTCCGGAGGAACACTGAAGCTTTCTTT. Translating it yields CATSRVRRNTEAFF. The variable domain in full, with the rest retrieved from reference TRBV15 and TRBJ1-1, is DAMVIQNPRYQVTQFGKPVTLSCSQTLNHNVMYWYQQKSSQAPKLLFHYYDKDFNNEADTPDNFQSRRPNTSFCFLDIRSPGLGDTAMYLCATSRVRRNTEAFFGQGTRLTVV.

This chain links TRBV10-3 with TRBJ1-2, with 7 bases matching TRBD1. V lost 4 bases, J lost 5 bases, and 10 bases stayed unmatched. The CDR3 contains 15 residues. Germline V CDR1 and CDR2: ENHRY, SYGVKD. The CDR3 DNA sequence: TGTGCCATCAGTGTTACAGGGGAATGGTCTTATGGCTACACCTTC. It specifies CAISVTGEWSYGYTF.

The chain is built from TRBV6-1 and TRBJ2-2; 9 nucleotides agree with TRBD1. CDR3 length: 17 amino acids. CDR1 and CDR2 from the germline V gene are MNHNS and SASEGT. V gave up 0 bases and J gave up 1 base; unmatched junction bases: 3. CDR3 protein: CASSEAEGQGNTGELFF. The CDR3 DNA reads as TGTGCCAGCAGTGAAGCGGAGGGACAGGGGAACACCGGGGAGCTGTTTTTT.

This chain links TRBV19 with TRBJ2-5; perhaps TRBD2 as D (5 bases). CDR3 length: 14 residues. Germline V gives CDR1 LNHDA, CDR2 SQIVND (reference sequence). V lost 6 bases to trimming and J lost 5 bases, with 16 bases between them. The CDR3, as DNA: TGTGCCAGTAGCCCCCGAGGGAGTGGGGAGACCCAGTACTTC. Protein: CASSPRGSGETQYF.

The chain uses TRBV5-1 and TRBJ1-1, with D possibly being TRBD1 (5 bases). V lost 2 bases to trimming and J lost 4 bases, with 12 bases between them. Germline assignment: CDR1 SGHRS and CDR2 YFSETQ. The length of the CDR3 is 14 residues. CDR3 DNA: TGCGCCAGCAGCTTTGCAGGGTTTGGCACTGAAGCTTTCTTT. It translates to CASSFAGFGTEAFF.

V is TRBV18 and J is TRBJ1-1, with 7 bases matching TRBD1. Germline V gene data show CDR1 as KGHSH and CDR2 as LQKENI. This CDR3 is 14 amino acids long. Trimming removed 5 bases from V and 8 bases from J; junction bases left unmatched: 11. The CDR3 sequence is CASSMAAGGLEAFF. The CDR3 nucleotides read TGTGCCAGCTCAATGGCGGCAGGGGGGCTGGAAGCTTTCTTT.

The chain uses TRBV5-4 and TRBJ2-2, with 8 bases that match TRBD2. V shed 1 base, J shed 5 bases, and the junction held 7 bases outside the gene matches. Germline assignment: CDR1 SGHNT and CDR2 YYREEE (reference sequence). The length of the CDR3 is 16 residues. The CDR3 region has the DNA TGTGCCAGCAGCTTGCTTTTGTCGGGAGGGACCGGGGAGCTGTTTTTT. Residues: CASSLLLSGGTGELFF.

This chain uses TRBV12-5 with TRBJ2-5, with 8 bases aligning to TRBD2. Germline CDR1 and CDR2: LGHNT and FRNRAP. After removal of 3 bases from V and 4 bases from J, the junction contained 7 bases not matched to a gene. The CDR3 extends over 15 amino acids. The CDR3 sequence: CASGLSGSAGETQYF. CDR3 nucleotides: TGTGCTAGTGGTTTAAGCGGGAGTGCAGGAGAGACCCAGTACTTC.

The V and J genes are TRBV9 and TRBJ2-2; maybe TRBD1 (5 bases). V gave up 3 bases and J gave up 4 bases, with 13 bases separating them. Germline CDR1 SGDLS, CDR2 YYNGEE. This CDR3 region has 15 residues. The CDR3 bases are TGTGCCAGCAGCGCATCCAGGGTTCTCACCGGGGAGCTGTTTTTT. This codes for CASSASRVLTGELFF.